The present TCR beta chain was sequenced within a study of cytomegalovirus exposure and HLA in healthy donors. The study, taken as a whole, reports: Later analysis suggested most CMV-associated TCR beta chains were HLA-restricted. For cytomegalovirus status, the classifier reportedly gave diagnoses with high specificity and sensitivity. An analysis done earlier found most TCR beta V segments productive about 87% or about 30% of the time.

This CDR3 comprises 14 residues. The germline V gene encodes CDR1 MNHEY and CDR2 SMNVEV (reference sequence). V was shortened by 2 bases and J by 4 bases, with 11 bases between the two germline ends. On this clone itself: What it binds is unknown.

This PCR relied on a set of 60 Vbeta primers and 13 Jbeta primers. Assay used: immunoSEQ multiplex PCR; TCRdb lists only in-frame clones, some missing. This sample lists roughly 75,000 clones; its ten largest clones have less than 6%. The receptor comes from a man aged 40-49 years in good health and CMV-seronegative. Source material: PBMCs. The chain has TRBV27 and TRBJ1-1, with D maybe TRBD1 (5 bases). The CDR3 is CASSLLPGSTEAFF. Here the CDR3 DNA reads TGTGCCAGCAGTTTACTACCAGGGTCCACTGAAGCTTTCTTT.